The 22 T cell receptor beta chains in this list originate from one sample, sequenced in a study of T cell changes during pregnancy in multiple sclerosis (dated by TCRdb to about 2019). The library was produced with the immunoSEQ multiplex PCR assay. Not all clones reach the TCRdb copy of this immuneACCESS table, which keeps in-frame sequences only. Checked studies attribute under half of the gap to unresolved V genes and leave the rest unexplained. The sample table holds about 39,000 clones, of which almost 95% were seen once. Jointly, the top ten make up under 0.4% of the sample. The input for sequencing was CD4+ T cells from peripheral blood mononuclear cells, taken after pregnancy. These TCRs come from a female donor with multiple sclerosis, enrolled in a pregnancy study.

V is TRBV18 and J is TRBJ1-1, with D unclear. Looked up from germline, CDR1 is KGHSH and CDR2 is LQKENI. The CDR3 contains 14 residues. Trimming pared 0 bases from V and 0 bases from J, leaving 5 bases between. In nucleotides, the CDR3 is TGTGCCAGCTCACCACCGGCATTGAACACTGAAGCTTTCTTT. Its protein is CASSPPALNTEAFF.

The chain combines TRBV27 with TRBJ1-2; 10 bases line up with TRBD1. Germline V gene sequence: CDR1 MNHEY, CDR2 SMNVEV (reference sequence). The CDR3 length is 16 residues. The V gene end was trimmed by 5 bases and the J gene end by 8 bases; junction bases not matched to a gene: 14. CDR3 residues: CASSPYLRDRGYGYTF. CDR3 DNA sequence: TGTGCCAGCAGTCCCTATCTCCGGGACAGGGGATACGGCTACACCTTC.

This chain uses TRBV10-1 with TRBJ2-7; tentatively, D is TRBD1 (6 bases). Trimming shortened V by 4 bases and J by 1 base, and 11 bases separated the two germline ends. CDR1 WNHNN and CDR2 SYGVQD come from the germline V gene (reference sequence). CDR3 length: 14 residues. CDR3 sequence: CASSGTDKSYEQYF. DNA of the CDR3: TGCGCCAGCAGTGGGACAGATAAGTCCTACGAGCAGTACTTC.

The V and J genes are TRBV27 and TRBJ2-7; no reliable D call. CDR3 length: 13 residues. V dropped 3 bases and J dropped 2 bases, with 8 bases sitting between them. The germline CDR1 and CDR2 sequences are MNHEY and SMNVEV (reference sequence). CDR3 in amino acids: CASSFSPTYEQYF. DNA for the CDR3: TGTGCCAGCAGTTTTTCACCTACCTACGAGCAGTACTTC.

The rearrangement uses TRBV9 and TRBJ2-1; D uncertain. Germline V gives CDR1 SGDLS, CDR2 YYNGEE. Trimming pared 0 bases from V and 8 bases from J, leaving 12 bases between. CDR3 size: 14 residues. CDR3 residues: CASSVEISNYEQFF. CDR3 nucleotides: TGTGCCAGCAGCGTAGAAATTAGTAACTATGAGCAGTTCTTC. Drawing the rest from reference TRBV9 and TRBJ2-1, the complete variable domain is DSGVTQTPKHLITATGQRVTLRCSPRSGDLSVYWYQQSLDQGLQFLIQYYNGEERAKGNILERFSAQQFPDLHSELNLSSLELGDSALYFCASSVEISNYEQFFGPGTRLTVL.

V gene TRBV7-8 combines with J gene TRBJ2-7; D is undetermined. The CDR3 runs to 14 residues. The V gene's germline CDR1 is SGHVS and CDR2 FQNEAQ. Deletions cut 1 base from V and 0 bases from J, with 7 bases between. Written as DNA, the CDR3 is TGTGCCAGCAGCTTAGTGGCCAGCTCCTACGAGCAGTACTTC. Its translation is CASSLVASSYEQYF.

The chain is built from TRBV2 and TRBJ2-1; D might be TRBD2 (6 bases). The CDR3 is 15 amino acids. Germline V gene data show CDR1 as SNHLY and CDR2 as FYNNEI. Between the trimmed V and J ends, which lost 10 bases and 0 bases, there was a span of 16 bases. The CDR3 region has the DNA TGTGCCACCCGGGAGCTCCAGAGCTCCTACAATGAGCAGTTCTTC. Amino acid sequence: CATRELQSSYNEQFF.

The V call is TRBV5-5, the J call TRBJ1-5; TRBD1 might be the D (5 bases). The length of the CDR3 is 14 residues. V lost 0 bases and J 3 bases, leaving 7 bases between the germline ends. Germline V lookup: CDR1 SGHKS, CDR2 YYEKEE (reference sequence). The CDR3, as DNA: TGTGCCAGCAGCTTGGGACAGTACAATCAGCCCCAGCATTTT. Translating gives CASSLGQYNQPQHF.

In this sample, this clone turned up once. V is TRBV5-1 and J is TRBJ1-6; no definite D call. Trimming removed 4 bases at V and 10 bases at J, with 9 bases between. The CDR3 sequence is 12 residues long. Germline CDR1 reads SGHRS; CDR2 reads YFSETQ. CDR3 protein: CASSEARSPLHF. DNA for the CDR3: TGCGCCAGCAGCGAAGCCCGGTCACCCCTCCACTTT.

The genes are TRBV7-8 and TRBJ1-3; TRBD1 is a possible D gene (5 bases). Trimming shortened V by 4 bases and J by 4 bases, and 17 bases separated the two germline ends. There are 16 residues in the CDR3. Germline V lookup: CDR1 SGHVS, CDR2 FQNEAQ. The CDR3 nucleotides are TGTGCCAGCAGCTCTCCAGGGTGGGAAGGCGGAAACACCATATATTTT. Residues: CASSSPGWEGGNTIYF.

The rearrangement uses TRBV2 and TRBJ2-3; 10 positions agree with TRBD1. This CDR3 is built from 16 residues. V dropped 4 bases and J dropped 2; count of bases not matched to a gene: 6. Germline V gene sequence: CDR1 SNHLY, CDR2 FYNNEI. In DNA, the CDR3 is TGTGCCAGCAGTGTGATGGGACAGGGGACCACAGATACGCAGTATTTT. Protein: CASSVMGQGTTDTQYF.

CDR3 loop: CASSPILASSYNEQFF. The CDR3 bases are TGTGCCAGCAGTCCAATCCTAGCTAGCTCCTACAATGAGCAGTTCTTC. This chain uses TRBV28 with TRBJ2-1; the D gene is possibly TRBD2 (5 bases). Germline V CDR1 and CDR2: MDHEN, SYDVKM. V was cut by 5 bases and J by 0 bases, with 14 bases left in between. This CDR3 spans 16 amino acids. Complete variable domain (other parts from reference TRBV28 and TRBJ2-1): DVKVTQSSRYLVKRTGEKVFLECVQDMDHENMFWYRQDPGLGLRLIYFSYDVKMKEKGDIPEGYSVSREKKERFSLILESASTNQTSMYLCASSPILASSYNEQFFGPGTRLTVL.

J is TRBJ2-5 and V is TRBV21-1; no DNA check was done on the table's D call, TRBD1. TRBV21-1 is a recognized pseudogene. The CDR3 consists of 15 residues. CDR3 residues: CASSKLRTCQETQYF. In nucleotides, the CDR3 is TGTGCCAGCAGCAAATTGAGGACATGCCAAGAGACCCAGTACTTC.

The chain couples TRBV6-6 to TRBJ2-7; 10 bases agree with TRBD1. In germline, CDR1 is MNHNY, CDR2 SVGAGI (reference sequence). J gave up 1 base and V 7 bases, and 7 bases lay outside the gene matches. The CDR3 extends over 15 amino acids. CDR3 protein: CASKMTGGASYEQYF. The CDR3 DNA is TGTGCCAGCAAAATGACAGGGGGCGCTTCCTACGAGCAGTACTTC.

The rearrangement links TRBV5-1 to TRBJ2-4, with 7 bases aligning to TRBD1. J was trimmed by 6 bases and V by 4 bases; bases with no gene match: 10. The length of the CDR3 is 15 residues. The germline gives CDR1 SGHRS, CDR2 YFSETQ. CDR3 protein: CASSQRGTDLNIQYF. The CDR3 DNA reads as TGCGCCAGCAGCCAGAGGGGGACAGATCTAAACATTCAGTACTTC.

The rearrangement links TRBV7-6 to TRBJ1-2; TRBD1 matches 8 bases. This CDR3 spans 17 amino acids. The germline gives CDR1 SGHVS, CDR2 FNYEAQ. J was trimmed by 4 bases and V by 3 bases; bases with no gene match: 13. The CDR3 reads CASSFPGQVIGGYGYTF. In DNA, the CDR3 is TGTGCCAGCAGCTTCCCGGGACAGGTCATCGGGGGCTATGGCTACACCTTC. Full variable domain (missing parts from reference TRBV7-6 and TRBJ1-2): GAGVSQSPRYKVTKRGQDVALRCDPISGHVSLYWYRQALGQGPEFLTYFNYEAQQDKSGLPNDRFSAERPEGSISTLTIQRTEQRDSAMYRCASSFPGQVIGGYGYTFGSGTRLTVV.

This CDR3 is CASTEGNPGQETQYF. The CDR3 DNA follows: TGTGCCAGCACCGAAGGGAATCCGGGGCAAGAGACCCAGTACTTC. The chain is built from TRBV6-1 and TRBJ2-5, with D possibly TRBD2 on 5 matching bases. Trimming pared 7 bases from V and 2 bases from J, leaving 17 bases between. This CDR3 comprises 15 residues. Germline CDR1 and CDR2: MNHNS and SASEGT.

V and J are TRBV20-1 and TRBJ2-1, with D unclear. Germline V lookup: CDR1 DFQATT, CDR2 SNEGSKA (reference sequence). Trimming removed 6 bases at V and 7 bases at J, with 10 bases between. This CDR3 is 11 amino acids long. The CDR3 DNA sequence: TGCAGTGCCCCGAGGTGGAATGAGCAGTTCTTC. Translation gives CSAPRWNEQFF.

The rearrangement uses TRBV6-4 and TRBJ1-5; TRBD1 aligns across 8 bases. The germline gives CDR1 MRHNA, CDR2 SNTAGT. V lost 6 bases to trimming and J lost 4 bases; unmatched junction nucleotides: 2. The CDR3 runs to 13 residues. CDR3 amino acids: CASSRGRNQPQHF. The DNA of the CDR3 is TGTGCCAGCAGCAGGGGGCGAAATCAGCCCCAGCATTTT.

V gene TRBV5-1 combines with J gene TRBJ2-2; 8 bases are shared with TRBD2. The ends lost 0 bases at V and 3 bases at J; junction bases unmatched: 4. The CDR3 covers 16 residues. Germline assignment: CDR1 SGHRS and CDR2 YFSETQ. CDR3 coding DNA: TGCGCCAGCAGCTTGGCCGTGACTAGCGACACCGGGGAGCTGTTTTTT. Its protein is CASSLAVTSDTGELFF.

The J gene is TRBJ2-1, the V gene TRBV5-1; 14 positions agree with TRBD2. V shed 2 bases and J 15 bases; nucleotides not matched to a gene: 7. The CDR3 runs to 14 residues. From germline, CDR1 is SGHRS and CDR2 YFSETQ. The CDR3 nucleotides read TGCGCCAGCAGCTTAGGGACTAGCGGGGGACACTTGTTCTTC. Its protein product is CASSLGTSGGHLFF.

The chain recombines TRBV2 with TRBJ2-7; 8 bases are a match to TRBD1. Per the germline V gene, CDR1 is SNHLY and CDR2 is FYNNEI. The J segment lost 3 bases and the V segment lost 6 bases, leaving 7 bases of the junction unmatched. CDR3 length: 14 residues. The CDR3 loop is CASRGQVTYYEQYF. The DNA for the CDR3 is TGTGCCAGCAGGGGACAGGTGACTTACTACGAGCAGTACTTC. Based on the CDR3 plus reference TRBV2 and TRBJ2-7, the full variable domain is EPEVTQTPSHQVTQMGQEVILRCVPISNHLYFYWYRQILGQKVEFLVSFYNNEISEKSEIFDDQFSVERPDGSNFTLKIRSTKLEDSAMYFCASRGQVTYYEQYFGPGTRLTVT.